The rows below give T cell receptor beta chains drawn from one sample of a study of OX40 agonist ivuxolimab in advanced cancers. TCRdb's copy holds only in-frame clones and misses some; the assay was immunoSEQ multiplex PCR. Among 40,000 to 45,000 clones listed, 70% to 85% were seen once. This sample comprised CD4+ or CD8+ T cells sorted from blood, obtained in a trial of the OX40 agonist ivuxolimab. Receptors were obtained from an adult with an advanced solid tumor such as melanoma, head and neck, liver or kidney cancer. Both conserved end residues are part of each CDR3. D genes are given only for firm matches. Some rows have no size entry. The others give once, few or many, or a class for an expanded clone.

d_gene	v_gene	len	j_gene	abundance	CDR3aa	CDR3nt
.	TRBV6-1	14	TRBJ2-5	.	CASSEGTGVKTQYF	TGTGCCAGCAGTGAGGGCACGGGAGTGAAGACCCAGTACTTC
.	TRBV6-6	14	TRBJ1-2	.	CASSYGPEGYGYTF	TGTGCCAGCAGTTACGGTCCGGAGGGCTATGGCTACACCTTC
.	TRBV11-2	14	TRBJ1-2	.	CASSLDENPYGYTF	TGTGCCAGCAGCTTAGATGAAAACCCCTATGGCTACACCTTC
.	TRBV25-1	13	TRBJ1-5	.	CASSDGGHQPQHF	TGTGCCAGCAGTGACGGGGGGCACCAGCCCCAGCATTTT
.	TRBV6-1	13	TRBJ1-2	.	CASAGESNYGYTF	TGTGCCAGTGCAGGGGAATCTAACTATGGCTACACCTTC
.	TRBV7-2	14	TRBJ1-4	.	CATSTSGVHEKLFF	TGTGCCACCTCTACCTCGGGGGTCCATGAAAAACTGTTTTTT
TRBD1	TRBV29-1	15	TRBJ2-2	.	CSVRPGQGSTGELFF	TGCAGCGTTCGACCGGGACAGGGATCCACCGGGGAGCTGTTTTTT
.	TRBV4-3	11	TRBJ2-7	.	CASNRSGEQYF	TGCGCCAGCAACAGATCTGGAGAGCAGTACTTC
.	TRBV7-9	14	TRBJ2-7	once	CASSDSTGAYEQYF	TGTGCCAGCAGTGACAGTACGGGGGCCTACGAGCAGTACTTC
.	TRBV5-1	16	TRBJ1-6	.	CASSVGAGASNSPLHF	TGCGCCAGCAGCGTGGGGGCAGGGGCAAGTAATTCACCCCTCCACTTT
.	TRBV7-9	15	TRBJ1-2	once	CASSLVGTANYGYTF	TGTGCCAGCAGCCTCGTGGGTACCGCTAACTATGGCTACACCTTC
TRBD2	TRBV27	14	TRBJ2-7	.	CASSLGIAGGEQYF	TGTGCCAGCAGTTTAGGGATAGCGGGAGGCGAGCAGTACTTC
.	TRBV27	13	TRBJ1-1	.	CASSGAGLAEAFF	TGTGCCAGCAGTGGGGCAGGGTTGGCTGAAGCTTTCTTT
.	TRBV5-5	15	TRBJ2-5	.	CASSLAAGPTETQYF	TGTGCCAGCAGCTTGGCCGCAGGTCCGACAGAGACCCAGTACTTC
.	TRBV7-6	15	TRBJ2-5	.	CASSLAKPPGETQYF	TGTGCCAGCAGCTTAGCAAAGCCGCCCGGGGAGACCCAGTACTTC
TRBD1	TRBV18	13	TRBJ2-5	.	CASSTLDQGAQYF	TGTGCCAGCTCAACCCTCGATCAGGGGGCCCAGTACTTC
.	TRBV7-2	13	TRBJ2-5	.	CASSSGTTETQYF	TGTGCCAGCAGCTCAGGGACGACGGAGACCCAGTACTTC
.	TRBV2	11	TRBJ2-5	.	CASTSGETQYF	TGTGCCAGCACTTCAGGGGAGACCCAGTACTTC
TRBD2	TRBV7-8	17	TRBJ2-7	.	CASSKTSGGTGTYEQYF	TGTGCCAGCAGCAAGACTAGCGGGGGGACAGGTACCTACGAGCAGTACTTC
TRBD1	TRBV5-5	14	TRBJ2-1	.	CASSPAGQARGQFF	TGTGCCAGCAGCCCGGCCGGACAGGCCCGGGGGCAGTTCTTC
.	TRBV6-9	14	TRBJ2-1	.	CASRPEYPYNEQFF	TGTGCCAGCAGGCCGGAGTATCCCTACAATGAGCAGTTCTTC
TRBD2	TRBV18	18	TRBJ2-3	.	CASSPPGLAGARTDTQYF	TGTGCCAGCTCACCACCCGGACTAGCGGGAGCCCGCACAGATACGCAGTATTTT
.	TRBV7-2	14	TRBJ2-7	.	CASSPFGTTYEQYF	TGTGCCAGCAGCCCTTTCGGGACGACCTACGAGCAGTACTTC
.	TRBV19	13	TRBJ2-7	.	CASSMGLGYEQYF	TGTGCCTCCTCGATGGGGTTGGGGTACGAGCAGTACTTC
.	TRBV6-1	13	TRBJ1-5	.	CASSDLPQAAQHF	TGTGCCAGCAGTGACCTACCACAGGCCGCCCAGCATTTT
TRBD2	TRBV5-4	18	TRBJ2-1	.	CASSFRAGVQSSYNEQFF	TGTGCCAGCAGCTTCCGAGCGGGGGTACAGAGCTCCTACAATGAGCAGTTCTTC
TRBD2	TRBV7-2	15	TRBJ2-3	.	CASSLYGGESDTQYF	TGTGCCAGCAGCTTATACGGGGGGGAATCAGATACGCAGTATTTT
.	TRBV18	15	TRBJ2-1	.	CASSPGPERYNEQFF	TGTGCCAGCTCACCGGGGCCGGAACGCTACAATGAGCAGTTCTTC
TRBD1	TRBV19	20	TRBJ2-7	.	CAGLTGGEEPTIGKTYEQYF	TGTGCCGGACTAACAGGGGGCGAAGAACCTACGATCGGCAAAACCTACGAGCAGTACTTC
TRBD2	TRBV4-2	16	TRBJ2-3	.	CASSQELAGVGDTQYF	TGTGCCAGCAGCCAAGAACTAGCGGGAGTAGGAGATACGCAGTATTTT
.	TRBV5-5	14	TRBJ2-1	.	CASSLPGTDNEQFF	TGTGCCAGCAGCCTCCCCGGGACTGACAATGAGCAGTTCTTC
.	TRBV28	20	TRBJ1-2	.	CASSSTSITGHSGRSYGYTF	TGTGCCAGCAGTTCGACCTCGATTACGGGACACTCGGGGCGTAGCTATGGCTACACCTTC
.	TRBV7-2	13	TRBJ1-4	few	CASSSPGLEKLFF	TGTGCCAGCAGCTCCCCGGGGTTGGAAAAACTGTTTTTT
.	TRBV29-1	13	TRBJ1-1	.	CSVEAGLNTEAFF	TGCAGCGTTGAAGCAGGCCTGAACACTGAAGCTTTCTTT
.	TRBV14	16	TRBJ2-3	once	CASSRRVPTSTDTQYF	TGTGCCAGCAGCCGGAGGGTTCCTACTAGCACAGATACGCAGTATTTT
TRBD2	TRBV2	19	TRBJ2-1	.	CASSATVSWTSGSINEQFF	TGTGCCAGCAGTGCCACAGTGAGCTGGACTAGCGGGAGCATTAATGAGCAGTTCTTC
.	TRBV9	16	TRBJ2-1	few	CASSARQPGGHNEQFF	TGTGCCAGCAGCGCACGGCAACCTGGCGGACACAATGAGCAGTTCTTC
TRBD1	TRBV4-1	19	TRBJ1-1	.	CASSQWGGADRGRNTEAFF	TGCGCCAGCAGCCAATGGGGGGGGGCGGACAGGGGACGGAACACTGAAGCTTTCTTT
.	TRBV27	15	TRBJ1-5	once	CASSSVVGGNQPQHF	TGTGCCAGCAGCTCGGTGGTCGGAGGCAATCAGCCCCAGCATTTT
.	TRBV4-3	14	TRBJ2-3	.	CASSQVGTTDTQYF	TGCGCCAGCAGCCAAGTAGGCACCACAGATACGCAGTATTTT
.	TRBV9	13	TRBJ2-7	.	CASSVGQSYEQYF	TGTGCCAGCAGCGTCGGACAGTCCTACGAGCAGTACTTC
TRBD1	TRBV30	15	TRBJ2-1	.	CAWRKGQGPYNEQFF	TGTGCCTGGAGGAAGGGACAGGGACCCTACAATGAGCAGTTCTTC
.	TRBV7-2	15	TRBJ2-1	.	CASSFGSPGRDEQFF	TGTGCCAGCAGCTTTGGGAGTCCCGGGCGGGATGAGCAGTTCTTC
.	TRBV5-1	16	TRBJ2-3	.	CASSLSDSNQWDTQYF	TGCGCCAGCAGCTTGTCCGACAGCAATCAATGGGATACGCAGTATTTT
TRBD1	TRBV5-6	13	TRBJ1-5	.	CASSLTGAQPQHF	TGTGCCAGCAGCTTGACAGGGGCCCAGCCCCAGCATTTT
.	TRBV5-8	15	TRBJ2-5	.	CASSLARSGQETQYF	TGTGCCAGCAGCTTGGCCCGCAGTGGACAAGAGACCCAGTACTTC
TRBD1	TRBV18	15	TRBJ1-2	.	CASSPGQALDYGYTF	TGTGCCAGCTCACCAGGACAGGCGTTGGATTATGGCTACACCTTC
.	TRBV7-2	16	TRBJ1-6	.	CASSHEHDSGNSPLHF	TGCGCCAGCAGCCACGAGCACGACTCGGGTAATTCACCCCTCCACTTT
.	TRBV6-1	14	TRBJ1-1	.	CASSELRVRPEAFF	TGTGCCAGCAGTGAGCTCAGGGTTCGGCCTGAAGCTTTCTTT
.	TRBV7-2	14	TRBJ1-1	.	CASRPTALYTEAFF	TGTGCCAGCAGACCCACAGCATTGTACACTGAAGCTTTCTTT
.	TRBV7-2	16	TRBJ2-7	.	CASSSGRGRGFYEQYF	TGTGCCAGCAGTTCAGGCCGGGGCAGGGGATTCTACGAGCAGTACTTC
TRBD1	TRBV10-3	12	TRBJ1-2	once	CAISSGTGGYTF	TGTGCCATCAGTTCGGGGACAGGAGGCTACACCTTC
TRBD1	TRBV19	14	TRBJ2-7	.	CASSSATGGYEQYF	TGTGCCAGTAGTTCCGCGACAGGGGGCTACGAGCAGTACTTC
.	TRBV7-8	15	TRBJ2-1	once	CASSFLLNVANEQFF	TGTGCCAGCAGCTTCCTCTTAAACGTTGCCAATGAGCAGTTCTTC
.	TRBV2	16	TRBJ1-2	.	CASSEALGGNRYGYTF	TGTGCCAGCAGTGAAGCGCTCGGGGGGAATCGCTATGGCTACACCTTC
TRBD2	TRBV27	16	TRBJ2-7	.	CASSSTPLGLVYEQYF	TGTGCCAGCAGTTCTACCCCACTTGGACTAGTCTACGAGCAGTACTTC
.	TRBV6-5	15	TRBJ1-1	.	CASSYDRYMNTEAFF	TGTGCCAGCAGTTACGATCGCTACATGAACACTGAAGCTTTCTTT
.	TRBV4-2	14	TRBJ2-7	.	CASSLEGITYEQYF	TGTGCCAGCAGCTTGGAAGGCATCACCTACGAGCAGTACTTC
TRBD1	TRBV7-3	15	TRBJ2-1	.	CASSPRTGAVNEQFF	TGTGCCAGCAGCCCACGGACAGGGGCGGTCAATGAGCAGTTCTTC
.	TRBV28	14	TRBJ2-2	.	CASSQGIYTGELFF	TGTGCCAGCAGCCAGGGGATATACACCGGGGAGCTGTTTTTT